At least ten counts were recorded for the clone carrying this T cell receptor (beta chain). The ends were cut back, 4 bases at V and 5 bases at J, with 24 bases in the middle. There are 17 residues in the CDR3. Germline V lookup: CDR1 MGHRA, CDR2 YSYEKL. The time point was: blood at routine non-recurrence follow-up after resection. Unique molecular identifiers, one per molecule, were present on every TCR cDNA molecule. TCRdb re-called the 5' RACE reads with MiXCR, one entry per CDR3 protein. The sample lists 18,000 or so distinct CDR3 sequences, 9.2% occurring once. The data were obtained in a study of spatial heterogeneity in lung cancer. Across the whole study: The average count in raw reads for each unique TCR and UMI combination exceeded nine appearances.

The gene calls are TRBV4-1 and TRBJ2-7; D is possibly TRBD2 (6 bases). The TCR sequence derives from a male donor with early-stage non-small cell lung cancer. This sample comprised PBMCs, obtained at follow-up. The CDR3, as DNA: TGCGCCAGCAGCCTACCCTCGCCCCTAGGTCGGGGGAACGAGCAGTACTTC. This codes for CASSLPSPLGRGNEQYF.